The following is a T cell receptor beta chain sequence with its context. The sample is drawn from a study of technical replicates of blood from a few donors. Using immunoSEQ multiplex PCR, the repertoire was profiled, and TCRdb retains in-frame clones only, with some absent. The sample records roughly 74,000 clones, 75% to 95% being singletons. The CDR3 runs to 14 residues. Trimming pared 7 bases from V and 5 bases from J, leaving 15 bases between. Germline V CDR1 and CDR2: ENHRY, SYGVKD. This chain joins TRBV10-3 and TRBJ1-5; D is unclear. This clonotype originated in a human donor in good health. What was sequenced was T cells isolated from PBMCs. CDR3 region: CAIKRNSPDQPQHF. In DNA, the CDR3 is TGTGCCATCAAAAGGAACAGTCCTGATCAGCCCCAGCATTTT.